Presented here are 10 T cell receptor beta chains from one specimen sequenced in a study of T cell repertoires in cytomegalovirus infection. One entry per CDR3 protein, called by TCRdb with MiXCR from the reads. Of a few hundred thousand distinct CDR3 sequences in the sample, about 26% were seen once. Source material: PBMCs. These receptors were collected from a human donor in good health (CMV status not recorded). Some clones in this sample may be carry-over from other donors' samples.

The V gene is TRBV7-9, the J gene TRBJ2-1; perhaps TRBD2 as D (5 bases). With 6 bases removed from V and 0 bases from J, the gap between germline ends came to 12 bases. The CDR3 spans 15 residues. The germline V gene encodes CDR1 SEHNR and CDR2 FQNEAQ (reference sequence). The CDR3 DNA reads TGTGCCAGCAGACGGACTCCAAGCTCCTACAATGAGCAGTTCTTC. Its protein product is CASRRTPSSYNEQFF.

V and J are TRBV6-6 and TRBJ2-7, with D tentatively TRBD2 (6 bases). Germline CDR1 reads MNHNY; CDR2 reads SVGAGI (reference sequence). The CDR3 is 17 amino acids. Trimming pared 7 bases from V and 2 bases from J, leaving 24 bases between. CDR3 residues: CASISAAKRVPPYEQYF. CDR3 DNA sequence: TGTGCCAGCATATCAGCCGCTAAGCGGGTACCTCCCTACGAGCAGTACTTC.

The chain joins TRBV6-2 or TRBV6-3 to TRBJ2-1, with 8 bases that match TRBD1. Per the germline V gene, CDR1 is MNHEY and CDR2 is SVGEGT. The V and J ends lost 4 bases and 5 bases, in that order; junction bases with no gene match: 7. The CDR3 contains 15 residues. This chain's CDR3 is CASSFDRGNDNEQFF. CDR3 in DNA: TGTGCCAGCAGTTTCGACAGGGGAAACGACAATGAGCAGTTCTTC.

Many counts were recorded for this clonotype. The rearrangement links TRBV7-2 to TRBJ1-2; D may be TRBD1 (5 bases). In germline, CDR1 is SGHTA, CDR2 FQGNSA. Deletions cut 1 base from V and 5 bases from J, with 11 bases between. CDR3 length equals 14 residues. Here the CDR3 DNA reads TGTGCCAGCAGCTTAGGACAGCGCTCTTATGGCTACACCTTC. As protein: CASSLGQRSYGYTF.

This rearrangement joins TRBV7-6 to TRBJ2-1; D is unclear. The V gene lost 0 bases and the J gene lost 5 bases, with 11 bases spanning the gap. Looked up from germline, CDR1 is SGHVS and CDR2 is FNYEAQ. The CDR3 length is 15 residues. The CDR3 sequence: CASSLAYLGDNEQFF. The CDR3 bases are TGTGCCAGCAGCTTAGCGTACCTTGGAGACAATGAGCAGTTCTTC.

In this sample, this clonotype turned up a few times. V usage is TRBV29-1 and J usage is TRBJ2-7; 8 positions agree with TRBD1. The V and J ends lost 5 bases and 5 bases, in that order; junction bases with no gene match: 5. The CDR3 loop spans 12 amino acids. Germline values: CDR1 SQVTM, CDR2 ANQGSEA. As DNA, the CDR3 is TGCAGCGTTCACAGGGGGTTTGACGAGCAGTACTTC. This encodes CSVHRGFDEQYF.

This clonotype was detected only a few times. The V gene is TRBV10-3, the J gene TRBJ1-1; 11 positions agree with TRBD1. The CDR3 runs to 16 residues. Trimming took 7 bases from V and 5 from J; bases not matched to a gene: 12. The germline CDR1 and CDR2 sequences are ENHRY and SYGVKD. The CDR3 protein is CAINGGTGGEYTEAFF. The CDR3 DNA reads as TGTGCCATCAATGGGGGGACAGGGGGTGAATATACTGAAGCTTTCTTT.

This clonotype was observed a few times. The V gene is TRBV29-1, the J gene TRBJ1-1; no clear D gene. The germline V gene encodes CDR1 SQVTM and CDR2 ANQGSEA. V lost 3 bases and J lost 1, with 6 bases in between. This CDR3 has 12 residues. CDR3 sequence: CSVDPRNTEAFF. In nucleotides, the CDR3 is TGCAGCGTTGATCCGAGGAACACTGAAGCTTTCTTT.

This clonotype has a count of ten or more. The chain joins TRBV12-3 or TRBV12-4 to TRBJ2-7, with TRBD2 matching 9 bases. This CDR3 comprises 18 residues. With V trimmed by 5 bases and J by 5 bases, 19 bases remained unmatched. CDR3 DNA: TGTGCCAGCAGTCCCGGGACACGACTGAGCGGGAGGAGAGACGAGCAGTACTTC. Translation: CASSPGTRLSGRRDEQYF.

The chain uses TRBV5-4 and TRBJ2-7, with TRBD2 as a possible D gene (5 bases). CDR1 and CDR2 (germline): SGHNT, YYREEE (reference sequence). The V and J ends lost 4 bases and 5 bases respectively, with 19 bases between them. This CDR3 spans 15 amino acids. The CDR3 DNA follows: TGTGCCAGCAGCCCCGTGAGGGCCAGTCGCCACGAGCAGTACTTC. The encoded protein is CASSPVRASRHEQYF. Variable domain in full (rest from reference TRBV5-4 and TRBJ2-7): ETGVTQSPTHLIKTRGQQVTLRCSSQSGHNTVSWYQQALGQGPQFIFQYYREEENGRGNFPPRFSGLQFPNYSSELNVNALELDDSALYLCASSPVRASRHEQYFGPGTRLTVT.